These 20 T cell receptor beta chains share one sample of origin, sequenced in a study of blood T cell repertoires in COVID-19. TCRdb's table, derived via immunoSEQ multiplex PCR, lists solely in-frame clones and lacks some. The data contain more than 200,000 clones, approximately 80% of them singletons. Sequencing was done on a sample of peripheral blood. The receptor set was obtained from a woman older than 75 with COVID-19, enrolled during active disease.

Only a few counts were recorded for this clone. The V gene is TRBV7-6, the J gene TRBJ2-1; 7 bases agree with TRBD2. Germline V gene data show CDR1 as SGHVS and CDR2 as FNYEAQ. The CDR3 sequence is 15 residues long. V shed 5 bases, J shed 2 bases, and the junction held 6 bases outside the gene matches. CDR3 sequence reads: CASSRGGITYNEQFF. The CDR3 DNA reads TGTGCCAGCAGCCGCGGGGGAATAACCTACAATGAGCAGTTCTTC.

This clone was observed a single time. V is TRBV5-8 and J is TRBJ2-7, with D unresolved. The germline gives CDR1 SGHTS, CDR2 YDEGEE. Trimming stripped 2 bases from V and 0 bases from J, with 9 bases between. The CDR3 totals 14 residues. The CDR3 sequence: CASSFTKSSYEQYV. The CDR3 DNA follows: TGTGCCAGCAGCTTTACCAAGAGCTCCTACGAGCAGTACGTC.

DNA of the CDR3: TGTGCCAGCAGGAGGGGGGGGGACTATGGCTACACCTTC. As protein: CASRRGGDYGYTF. The chain recombines TRBV28 with TRBJ1-2; D perhaps matches TRBD1 (6 bases). V lost 6 bases and J 3 bases, leaving 11 bases between the germline ends. Per the germline V gene, CDR1 is MDHEN and CDR2 is SYDVKM. The CDR3 consists of 13 residues.

CDR3 region: CSASRGSYEQYF. The CDR3 DNA reads TGCAGTGCTAGTAGAGGGTCCTACGAGCAGTACTTC. The chain links TRBV20-1 to TRBJ2-7; tentative D call: TRBD2 (5 bases). Germline values: CDR1 DFQATT, CDR2 SNEGSKA (reference sequence). V lost 3 bases, J lost 1 base, and 7 bases lay in between. The CDR3 has 12 residues.

The chain links TRBV10-3 to TRBJ2-1, with 10 bases lining up with TRBD2. Germline trimming cut 5 bases from V and 5 bases from J; bases unmatched to any gene: 9. Germline CDR1 is ENHRY and CDR2 is SYGVKD. The CDR3 contains 16 residues. The CDR3 loop is CAISTPLAGANNEQFF. The DNA for the CDR3 is TGTGCCATCAGTACCCCCCTAGCGGGGGCCAACAATGAGCAGTTCTTC.

This clone was recorded only once. This rearrangement joins TRBV19 to TRBJ1-1; the match to TRBD1 covers 8 bases. The CDR3 spans 13 residues. Germline CDR1 LNHDA, CDR2 SQIVND (reference sequence). With 8 bases clipped from V and 1 base from J, the junction kept 3 bases outside the gene matches. The CDR3 region is CASLDRANTEAFF. CDR3 DNA: TGTGCCAGTTTGGACAGGGCGAACACTGAAGCTTTCTTT.

This clone has just a few counts. V is TRBV28 and J is TRBJ2-7; 8 bases line up with TRBD1. Per germline, CDR1 MDHEN and CDR2 SYDVKM. There are 15 residues in the CDR3. Trimming took 4 bases from V and 3 from J; bases not matched to a gene: 8. CDR3 in DNA: TGTGCCAGCAGTTCAACCAGGGGGCCCCTCTACGAGCAGTACTTC. It translates to CASSSTRGPLYEQYF. Combining the CDR3 with reference TRBV28 and TRBJ2-7 gives the whole variable domain DVKVTQSSRYLVKRTGEKVFLECVQDMDHENMFWYRQDPGLGLRLIYFSYDVKMKEKGDIPEGYSVSREKKERFSLILESASTNQTSMYLCASSSTRGPLYEQYFGPGTRLTVT.

The V and J genes are TRBV7-8 and TRBJ1-1; 8 positions agree with TRBD1. J was trimmed by 10 bases and V by 4 bases; bases with no gene match: 5. This CDR3 comprises 12 residues. Germline CDR1 is SGHVS and CDR2 is FQNEAQ. CDR3 sequence reads: CASSSGQASAFF. As DNA, the CDR3 is TGTGCCAGCAGCTCGGGACAGGCCTCAGCTTTCTTT.

The chain carries TRBV28 and TRBJ2-5; D may be TRBD2 (5 bases). Between the trimmed V and J ends, which lost 8 bases and 8 bases, there was a span of 15 bases. Germline V gene sequence: CDR1 MDHEN, CDR2 SYDVKM. This CDR3 spans 12 amino acids. DNA for the CDR3: TGTGCCAGCCGGAGCGGCCACGGAACCCAGTACTTC. Translating it yields CASRSGHGTQYF.

The CDR3 protein is CASSKSGTANTEAFF. The CDR3, as DNA: TGTGCCAGCAGTAAGTCCGGGACAGCGAACACTGAAGCTTTCTTT. The chain combines TRBV25-1 with TRBJ1-1; 7 nucleotides line up with TRBD1. The CDR3 has 15 residues. The germline V gene has CDR1 MGHDK and CDR2 SYGVNS. V was clipped by 5 bases and J by 1 base; unmatched bases: 7.

This chain joins TRBV10-3 and TRBJ1-1, with 9 bases identical to TRBD1. CDR1 is ENHRY and CDR2 is SYGVKD in the germline V gene. The trim removed 4 bases at V and 2 bases at J, leaving 2 bases unmatched. This CDR3 spans 14 amino acids. The CDR3: CAISGTGENTEAFF. In DNA, the CDR3 is TGTGCCATCAGTGGGACAGGGGAAAACACTGAAGCTTTCTTT.

The CDR3 nucleotides read TGTGCCAGCAGCTTAGTGGGGGCGGGGGTCTTCAGCTCCTACAATGAGCAGTTCTTC. It yields the protein CASSLVGAGVFSSYNEQFF. This chain joins TRBV7-6 and TRBJ2-1; the D gene is possibly TRBD2 (7 bases). The CDR3 runs to 19 residues. CDR1 SGHVS and CDR2 FNYEAQ come from the germline V gene. The V end was cut by 1 base, the J end by 0 bases, with 19 bases between. Complete variable domain (other parts from reference TRBV7-6 and TRBJ2-1): GAGVSQSPRYKVTKRGQDVALRCDPISGHVSLYWYRQALGQGPEFLTYFNYEAQQDKSGLPNDRFSAERPEGSISTLTIQRTEQRDSAMYRCASSLVGAGVFSSYNEQFFGPGTRLTVL.

The rearrangement links TRBV3-1 (or the pseudogene TRBV3-2) to TRBJ2-3, with D possibly matching TRBD2 (5 bases). CDR1 and CDR2 from the germline V gene are LGHDT and YNNKEL (reference sequence). With 4 bases removed from V and 0 bases from J, the gap between germline ends came to 14 bases. The CDR3 runs to 16 residues. The DNA of the CDR3 is TGTGCCAGCAGCCCATCTTCGGGGATGAGCACAGATACGCAGTATTTT. Encoded protein: CASSPSSGMSTDTQYF.

Of note for this clone: It is unclear where the CDR3 begins or ends on the DNA, so no DNA is shown, and the CDR3 is as TCRdb lists it. This chain joins TRBV28 and TRBJ2-7; the table's D call TRBD2 went unverified against the DNA. In germline, CDR1 is MDHEN, CDR2 SYDVKM. The CDR3 numbers 14 amino acids, ends counted. CDR3 region: CASSLLVGGGSEYF.

The V call is TRBV11-3, the J call TRBJ2-7; D might be TRBD1 (5 bases). Germline V lookup: CDR1 SGHNT, CDR2 YENEEA. The V and J ends lost 1 base and 6 bases respectively, with 22 bases between them. The CDR3 has 17 residues. The DNA of the CDR3 is TGTGCCAGCAGCTTAGGCGTTCAGAGAGTAGTGCAGGGCGAGCAGTACGTC. Translating gives CASSLGVQRVVQGEQYV.

This clone was seen just once. The V and J genes are TRBV5-1 and TRBJ1-2; TRBD1 matches 7 bases. V shed 4 bases, J shed 4 bases, and the junction held 7 bases outside the gene matches. The CDR3 has 14 residues. Germline assignment: CDR1 SGHRS and CDR2 YFSETQ. CDR3 in amino acids: CASSASGQSYGYTF. As DNA, the CDR3 is TGCGCCAGCAGCGCCTCGGGACAGAGCTATGGCTACACCTTC. Filled out from reference TRBV5-1 and TRBJ1-2, the complete variable domain reads KAGVTQTPRYLIKTRGQQVTLSCSPISGHRSVSWYQQTPGQGLQFLFEYFSETQRNKGNFPGRFSGRQFSNSRSEMNVSTLELGDSALYLCASSASGQSYGYTFGSGTRLTVV.

The chain has TRBV2 and TRBJ1-6, with 7 bases lining up with TRBD1. CDR1 is SNHLY, CDR2 FYNNEI, per germline. Unmatched junction bases numbered 5, after V lost 6 bases and J lost 6 bases. The CDR3 contains 14 residues. The CDR3 bases are TGTGCCAGCAGAGGGACAGATTTTAATTCACCCCTCCACTTT. Translated: CASRGTDFNSPLHF.

The chain recombines TRBV12-2 with TRBJ2-1; the table's D call, TRBD1, was not checked against the DNA. TRBV12-2 is a listed pseudogene. CDR3 length: 16 residues. For the CDR3, the DNA is TGTGCAAGTCGCTTACGTGGTGGTCCCAGGTACGGTGAGCAGTTCTTC. This encodes CASRLRGGPRYGEQFF.

V is TRBV7-2 and J is TRBJ1-5; D remains unclear. The CDR3 totals 14 residues. The V end lost 1 base, the J end lost 0 bases, and 4 bases lay between the germline ends. Germline V CDR1 and CDR2: SGHTA, FQGNSA. The chain's CDR3 is CASSLDNSNQPQHF. The CDR3 DNA reads TGTGCCAGCAGCTTAGACAATAGCAATCAGCCCCAGCATTTT.

The chain is built from TRBV28 and TRBJ1-4; 7 bases match TRBD1. Unmatched junction bases numbered 5, after V lost 6 bases and J lost 4 bases. In germline, CDR1 is MDHEN, CDR2 SYDVKM. The CDR3 has 14 amino acids. Here the CDR3 DNA reads TGTGCCAGCAGGAGGGGACAGTTTAATGAAAAACTGTTTTTT. Its translation is CASRRGQFNEKLFF.